A single sample is the source of the 18 T cell receptor beta chains below, sequenced in a study of control samples from healthy donors and cancer patients. Sequenced by immunoSEQ multiplex PCR; TCRdb stores in-frame clones only, minus some. This table holds approximately 97,000 clones, about 92% found once. The sequencing input was blood. Receptor source: a woman aged 18-35 years in good health.

In this sample, this clone turned up once. The V gene is TRBV19, the J gene TRBJ1-2; 9 bases match TRBD1. Trimming at V came to 4 bases and at J to 5 bases, leaving 2 bases not matched to a gene. This CDR3 has 13 residues. Germline values: CDR1 LNHDA, CDR2 SQIVND (reference sequence). CDR3 sequence (DNA): TGTGCCAGTAGTACGGACAGGGGATATGGCTACACCTTC. Translated: CASSTDRGYGYTF.

This rearrangement joins TRBV7-6 to TRBJ2-7; TRBD2 might be the D (7 bases). Germline CDR1 and CDR2: SGHVS and FNYEAQ. The CDR3 extends over 17 amino acids. Trimming took off 5 bases at V and 5 bases at J, with 25 bases between the two ends. CDR3 DNA sequence: TGTGCCAGCAGCCTATTTTCCCCGAGGGGGGGGAGTCACGAGCAGTACTTC. It specifies CASSLFSPRGGSHEQYF.

A single count supports this clone. V gene TRBV29-1 combines with J gene TRBJ2-1, with 11 bases aligning to TRBD1. CDR1 and CDR2 (germline): SQVTM, ANQGSEA. Trimming took 7 bases from V and 7 from J; bases not matched to a gene: 6. The CDR3 length is 13 residues. The CDR3 sequence is CSAPGTGGNEQFF. In nucleotides, the CDR3 is TGCAGCGCTCCCGGGACAGGGGGAAATGAGCAGTTCTTC.

This chain links TRBV6-5 with TRBJ2-7; D gene ambiguous. The CDR3 is 13 amino acids. V gave up 2 bases and J gave up 1 base, with 6 bases separating them. CDR1 and CDR2 from the germline V gene are MNHEY and SVGAGI. CDR3 bases: TGTGCCAGCAGTTACAGCATGTCCTACGAGCAGTACTTC. It encodes CASSYSMSYEQYF.

The chain couples TRBV28 to TRBJ1-1, with a possible D match to TRBD1 (5 bases). CDR1 and CDR2 (germline): MDHEN, SYDVKM. The CDR3 sequence is 14 residues long. Deletions cut 7 bases from V and 1 base from J, with 13 bases between. In DNA, the CDR3 is TGTGCCAGCACCATAGGGGCTGGGAACACTGAAGCTTTCTTT. Amino acids: CASTIGAGNTEAFF. Full variable domain (rest looked up from reference TRBV28 and TRBJ1-1): DVKVTQSSRYLVKRTGEKVFLECVQDMDHENMFWYRQDPGLGLRLIYFSYDVKMKEKGDIPEGYSVSREKKERFSLILESASTNQTSMYLCASTIGAGNTEAFFGQGTRLTVV.

The J gene is TRBJ2-1, the V gene TRBV5-6; D uncertain. Germline CDR1 SGHDT, CDR2 YYEEEE. The CDR3 is made up of 17 amino acids. Trimming took 2 bases from V and 7 from J, leaving 22 bases between them. The CDR3 nucleotides are TGTGCCAGCAGCTTATACTTATTTCAGGTACAAAGGAATGAGCAGTTCTTC. It specifies CASSLYLFQVQRNEQFF. Full variable domain (rest looked up from reference TRBV5-6 and TRBJ2-1): DAGVTQSPTHLIKTRGQQVTLRCSPKSGHDTVSWYQQALGQGPQFIFQYYEEEERQRGNFPDRFSGHQFPNYSSELNVNALLLGDSALYLCASSLYLFQVQRNEQFFGPGTRLTVL.

The chain recombines TRBV29-1 with TRBJ1-2; D unclear. The CDR3 length is 12 residues. Germline V gene sequence: CDR1 SQVTM, CDR2 ANQGSEA. V was trimmed by 0 bases and J by 8 bases, leaving 10 bases between them. The CDR3 DNA reads TGCAGCGTTGAAGATACCAGTGCAGGCTACACCTTC. This translates into CSVEDTSAGYTF.

V and J are TRBV6-1 and TRBJ2-6; D perhaps matches TRBD1 (6 bases). CDR1 and CDR2 (germline): MNHNS, SASEGT. The CDR3 spans 19 residues. Trimming left V 0 bases short and J 1 base short, with 16 bases between. In DNA, the CDR3 is TGTGCCAGCAGTGAAGCGCGTCGCAGGGGACATTCTGGGGCCAACGTCCTGACTTTC. Its translation is CASSEARRRGHSGANVLTF.

J is TRBJ2-3 and V is TRBV7-9; the D is unclear. The CDR3 runs 15 residues. Germline V gives CDR1 SEHNR, CDR2 FQNEAQ (reference sequence). V lost 4 bases, J lost 4 bases, and 15 bases lay in between. CDR3 sequence (DNA): TGTGCCAGCAGCTCCCCGACCCTTTCGCCAGATACGCAGTATTTT. Protein: CASSSPTLSPDTQYF.

The chain links TRBV7-3 to TRBJ1-1; TRBD1 matches at 7 bases. The germline V gene encodes CDR1 SGHTA and CDR2 FQGTGA. The CDR3 spans 13 residues. V shed 5 bases, J shed 1 base, and the junction held 1 base outside the gene matches. The CDR3 DNA sequence: TGTGCCAGCAGCCCAGGGGGGAACACTGAAGCTTTCTTT. It is translated as CASSPGGNTEAFF.

The chain is built from TRBV29-1 and TRBJ2-5; perhaps TRBD2 as D (6 bases). Trimming pared 4 bases from V and 5 bases from J, leaving 14 bases between. The CDR3 extends over 13 amino acids. CDR1 SQVTM and CDR2 ANQGSEA come from the germline V gene. In nucleotides, the CDR3 is TGCAGCGTTGTTGGGGGGAGAGGTGAGACCCAGTACTTC. It codes for CSVVGGRGETQYF.

The genes are TRBV11-2 and TRBJ1-6; TRBD1 might be the D (6 bases). V lost 2 bases and J 10 bases, leaving 21 bases between the germline ends. CDR3 length: 17 amino acids. The germline V gene encodes CDR1 SGHAT and CDR2 FQNNGV. DNA of the CDR3: TGTGCCAGCAGCTTATTAGGCACAGGGAGCTTGAAATCACCCCTCCACTTT. Translated: CASSLLGTGSLKSPLHF.

The rearrangement uses TRBV29-1 and TRBJ1-2; D is uncertain. CDR3 length: 12 amino acids. Germline CDR1 SQVTM, CDR2 ANQGSEA. V shed 3 bases and J shed 7 bases, with 12 bases lying between them. The CDR3 nucleotides are TGCAGCGTTGACGTCTCGGCAGGTGGCTACACCTTC. Its protein product is CSVDVSAGGYTF. The variable domain in full, completed from reference TRBV29-1 and TRBJ1-2, reads SAVISQKPSRDICQRGTSLTIQCQVDSQVTMMFWYRQQPGQSLTLIATANQGSEATYESGFVIDKFPISRPNLTFSTLTVSNMSPEDSSIYLCSVDVSAGGYTFGSGTRLTVV.

The chain carries TRBV14 and TRBJ2-1, with a possible D match to TRBD2 (5 bases). Germline CDR1 is SGHDN and CDR2 is FVKESK. The CDR3 is made up of 17 amino acids. V was shortened by 2 bases and J by 3 bases, with 17 bases between the two germline ends. CDR3 in DNA: TGTGCCAGCAGCCAAACAGAGGGCGCCCACTACTACAATGAGCAGTTCTTC. Its protein product is CASSQTEGAHYYNEQFF.

The chain carries TRBV14 and TRBJ2-7; the D is unclear. There are 11 residues in the CDR3. Germline assignment: CDR1 SGHDN and CDR2 FVKESK. V was trimmed by 4 bases and J by 3 bases, leaving 4 bases between them. The CDR3 is CASSPLYEQYF. CDR3 DNA: TGTGCCAGCAGCCCCCTCTACGAGCAGTACTTC.

The rearrangement uses TRBV4-1 and TRBJ1-5; a weak D match, TRBD1 (6 bases). This CDR3 is 15 amino acids long. V was pared by 4 bases and J by 3 bases, with 13 bases between. CDR1 MGHRA and CDR2 YSYEKL come from the germline V gene. Here the CDR3 reads CASSPLDSDNQPQHF. Written as DNA, the CDR3 is TGCGCCAGCAGCCCCCTGGACAGCGACAATCAGCCCCAGCATTTT.

The chain combines TRBV18 with TRBJ1-2; tentatively, D is TRBD1 (5 bases). Germline CDR1 reads KGHSH; CDR2 reads LQKENI. The CDR3 consists of 14 residues. The V end lost 6 bases, the J end lost 4 bases, and 15 bases lay between the germline ends. DNA of the CDR3: TGTGCCAGCTCCCCTACGGAGGGGTTCTATGGCTACACCTTC. Protein sequence: CASSPTEGFYGYTF.

This chain connects TRBV6-5 to TRBJ1-3, with D possibly being TRBD1 (5 bases). In germline, CDR1 is MNHEY, CDR2 SVGAGI. This CDR3 has 14 residues. The CDR3, as DNA: TGTGTAGTAAATCCGGGGGGCTCTGGAAACACCATATATTTT. This gives the protein CVVNPGGSGNTIYF.